The 23 T cell receptor beta chains in this list originate from one sample, sequenced in a study of STAT3 mutations in large granular lymphocyte leukemia. Points from the study as a whole: Every T-cell large granular lymphocyte leukemia patient had at least one immunodominant TCR beta clonotype.

Their antigen targets remain unknown. The repertoire was sequenced with immunoSEQ multiplex PCR; TCRdb's copy has only in-frame clones and lacks some. The sample shows 7,500 to 10,000 clones, more than 90% of them seen only once. Sequenced material: peripheral blood mononuclear cells. The receptors were sampled from a man aged 60 to 75 with T-cell large granular lymphocyte leukemia. Some clones in this sample may be carry-over from other donors' samples.

The J gene is TRBJ1-5, the V gene TRBV30; weak D call: TRBD1 (6 bases). This CDR3 is built from 12 residues. Germline V gives CDR1 GTSNPN, CDR2 SVGIG (reference sequence). The germline V and J ends were trimmed by 7 bases and 7 bases, with 14 bases remaining between them. The CDR3 DNA sequence: TGTGCCTACAGGGTTGGGCGACAGCCCCAGCATTTT. Translation gives CAYRVGRQPQHF.

The chain has TRBV18 and TRBJ2-5; D call uncertain. The V and J ends lost 5 bases and 5 bases respectively, with 12 bases between them. Germline CDR1 KGHSH, CDR2 LQKENI. This CDR3 is 13 amino acids long. The CDR3, as DNA: TGTGCCAGCTCAGACCCTCGGCGGGAGACCCAGTACTTC. This encodes CASSDPRRETQYF.

The chain has TRBV10-1 and TRBJ2-7; D tentatively fits TRBD1 or TRBD2 (5 bases each). This CDR3 spans 13 amino acids. Looked up from germline, CDR1 is WNHNN and CDR2 is SYGVQD (reference sequence). The V end was cut by 1 base, the J end by 5 bases, with 9 bases between. The CDR3 nucleotides are TGCGCCAGCAGTGAGTGGGGACGCAACGAGCAGTACTTC. It is translated as CASSEWGRNEQYF.

The V call is TRBV6-5, the J call TRBJ1-2; D is unclear. Germline CDR1 MNHEY, CDR2 SVGAGI. The CDR3 is made up of 13 amino acids. The V gene lost 2 bases and the J gene lost 7 bases, with 11 bases spanning the gap. As DNA, the CDR3 is TGTGCCAGCAGTTACGCGGTGGAGGGTGGCTACACCTTC. It codes for CASSYAVEGGYTF.

The genes are TRBV5-1 and TRBJ2-3; D unclear. This CDR3 region has 14 residues. The V gene lost 0 bases and the J gene lost 5 bases, with 10 bases spanning the gap. Germline CDR1 reads SGHRS; CDR2 reads YFSETQ. The CDR3 DNA reads TGCGCCAGCAGCTTGGACCTAGTGGTAGATACGCAGTATTTT. This codes for CASSLDLVVDTQYF. The full variable domain, with the rest looked up from reference TRBV5-1 and TRBJ2-3, is KAGVTQTPRYLIKTRGQQVTLSCSPISGHRSVSWYQQTPGQGLQFLFEYFSETQRNKGNFPGRFSGRQFSNSRSEMNVSTLELGDSALYLCASSLDLVVDTQYFGPGTRLTVL.

In its sample, this clone was seen a few times. The CDR3: CASTDRGRARNEQFF. The CDR3 coding sequence is TGTGCCAGCACCGACAGGGGAAGGGCCCGCAATGAGCAGTTCTTC. V is TRBV5-4 and J is TRBJ2-1; 8 bases agree with TRBD1. The J segment lost 6 bases and the V segment lost 6 bases, leaving 11 bases of the junction unmatched. The length of the CDR3 is 15 residues. The germline gives CDR1 SGHNT, CDR2 YYREEE (reference sequence).

The chain joins TRBV5-1 to TRBJ2-1; 7 bases are shared with TRBD2. Germline V gene sequence: CDR1 SGHRS, CDR2 YFSETQ. This CDR3 has 14 amino acids. The trim removed 0 bases at V and 11 bases at J, leaving 8 bases unmatched. CDR3 protein: CASSLASREAQQFF. The CDR3 region has the DNA TGCGCCAGCAGCTTGGCGAGTCGGGAGGCTCAGCAGTTCTTC.

Here the CDR3 reads CASSYSQEGQPQHF. CDR3 nucleotides: TGTGCCAGCAGTTACTCACAGGAGGGTCAGCCCCAGCATTTT. V and J are TRBV6-5 and TRBJ1-5; D is possibly TRBD1 (5 bases). The CDR3 is 14 amino acids. With 0 bases removed from V and 6 bases from J, the gap between germline ends came to 9 bases. Per germline, CDR1 MNHEY and CDR2 SVGAGI.

The chain has TRBV6-1 and TRBJ2-7, with 9 bases that match TRBD1. The J segment lost 4 bases and the V segment lost 2 bases, leaving 6 bases of the junction unmatched. In germline, CDR1 is MNHNS, CDR2 SASEGT. This CDR3 contains 15 residues. This CDR3 reads CASSERQGVRYEQYF. As DNA, the CDR3 is TGTGCCAGCAGTGAACGACAGGGGGTGAGGTACGAGCAGTACTTC.

The chain carries TRBV5-1 and TRBJ2-6, with D perhaps matching TRBD1 (6 bases). The CDR3 runs to 17 residues. Germline V gene lookup returns CDR1 SGHRS and CDR2 YFSETQ. With 0 bases removed from V and 2 bases from J, the gap between germline ends came to 12 bases. The CDR3 region has the DNA TGCGCCAGCAGCTTGGAGTTGGGGGCTACTGGGGCCAACGTCCTGACTTTC. Translation: CASSLELGATGANVLTF.

The chain recombines TRBV28 with TRBJ2-7, with D unresolved. Per germline, CDR1 MDHEN and CDR2 SYDVKM. This CDR3 comprises 14 residues. V was clipped by 5 bases and J by 5 bases, with 16 bases between them. The CDR3 sequence is CASSTPWGMHEQYF. The CDR3 DNA reads TGTGCCAGCAGTACCCCCTGGGGTATGCACGAGCAGTACTTC.

V and J are TRBV6-6 and TRBJ2-3; D gene ambiguous. The CDR3 consists of 15 residues. Trimming cost V 6 bases and J 2 bases, with 15 bases left between them. In germline, CDR1 is MNHNY, CDR2 SVGAGI (reference sequence). The CDR3 sequence is CASSPLGATTDTQYF. The CDR3 nucleotides read TGTGCCAGCAGCCCCCTCGGAGCTACCACAGATACGCAGTATTTT.

The V and J genes are TRBV4-2 and TRBJ1-2; weak D call: TRBD1 (6 bases). Germline CDR1 is LGHNA and CDR2 is YNFKEQ. With 1 base removed from V and 0 bases from J, the gap between germline ends came to 12 bases. The CDR3 runs 16 residues. The CDR3 DNA follows: TGTGCCAGCAGCCAAGGCAGGGGCGAAGCTAACTATGGCTACACCTTC. It codes for CASSQGRGEANYGYTF.

This rearrangement joins TRBV29-1 to TRBJ2-7; D is perhaps TRBD1 (5 bases). This CDR3 has 13 residues. The germline CDR1 and CDR2 sequences are SQVTM and ANQGSEA. V lost 4 bases and J 6 bases, leaving 16 bases between the germline ends. CDR3 region: CSVGQPVHGEQYF. The CDR3 region has the DNA TGCAGCGTTGGACAGCCTGTGCATGGCGAGCAGTACTTC.

This clone was detected a few times. The CDR3 DNA follows: TGCAGCGTTGCGGTAAGACAGGGGCCTGAGGACGAGCAGTACTTC. Translating gives CSVAVRQGPEDEQYF. The V call is TRBV29-1, the J call TRBJ2-7, with 8 bases that match TRBD1. With V trimmed by 4 bases and J by 5 bases, 13 bases remained unmatched. The CDR3 runs to 15 residues. CDR1 and CDR2 (germline): SQVTM, ANQGSEA.

The V and J genes are TRBV28 and TRBJ2-6; D remains ambiguous. The CDR3 covers 18 residues. Germline values: CDR1 MDHEN, CDR2 SYDVKM. The V end was cut by 5 bases, the J end by 0 bases, with 17 bases between. The CDR3 is CASSPVGRLLSGANVLTF. The CDR3 nucleotides are TGTGCCAGCAGTCCCGTCGGACGGTTACTCTCTGGGGCCAACGTCCTGACTTTC.

The DNA for the CDR3 is TGTGCCAGCAGTTACAGCTCGGAGGGCTATGGCTACACCTTC. It translates to CASSYSSEGYGYTF. The V and J genes are TRBV6-5 and TRBJ1-2; D not certain. In germline, CDR1 is MNHEY, CDR2 SVGAGI. CDR3 size: 14 residues. The germline V and J ends were trimmed by 2 bases and 4 bases, with 11 bases remaining between them.

This sequence joins TRBV5-1 and TRBJ2-3; 16 bases fit TRBD2. Germline V gene data show CDR1 as SGHRS and CDR2 as YFSETQ. CDR3 length: 16 residues. After removal of 4 bases from V and 5 bases from J, the junction contained 4 bases not matched to a gene. CDR3 coding DNA: TGCGCCAGCAGCATGGGACTAGCGGGAGGGGTAGATACGCAGTATTTT. This gives the protein CASSMGLAGGVDTQYF.

The chain uses TRBV27 and TRBJ1-1; maybe TRBD1 (5 bases). The V and J ends lost 4 bases and 1 base respectively, with 13 bases between them. This CDR3 is 15 amino acids long. Germline CDR1 reads MNHEY; CDR2 reads SMNVEV (reference sequence). CDR3 sequence (DNA): TGTGCCAGCAGTTCTCCCGGCGGGGGGAACACTGAAGCTTTCTTT. This encodes CASSSPGGGNTEAFF.

The chain has TRBV9 and TRBJ2-7; weak D call: TRBD1 (5 bases). The CDR3 length is 15 residues. Trimming stripped 4 bases from V and 1 base from J, with 15 bases between. Germline loops: CDR1 SGDLS, CDR2 YYNGEE. CDR3 loop: CASSIRTDKSYEQYF. The DNA of the CDR3 is TGTGCCAGCAGCATCAGAACGGACAAGTCCTACGAGCAGTACTTC. Filled out from reference TRBV9 and TRBJ2-7, the complete variable domain reads DSGVTQTPKHLITATGQRVTLRCSPRSGDLSVYWYQQSLDQGLQFLIQYYNGEERAKGNILERFSAQQFPDLHSELNLSSLELGDSALYFCASSIRTDKSYEQYFGPGTRLTVT.

The chain uses TRBV28 and TRBJ1-1; D possibly corresponds to TRBD1 (5 bases). Germline lookup yields CDR1 MDHEN and CDR2 SYDVKM. V shed 6 bases and J shed 0 bases, with 11 bases lying between them. This CDR3 is built from 14 residues. DNA of the CDR3: TGTGCCAGCAGCGAAGGGGCCCTGAACACTGAAGCTTTCTTT. Amino acid sequence: CASSEGALNTEAFF.

V gene TRBV4-3 combines with J gene TRBJ2-7; 13 bases line up with TRBD2. The germline V gene has CDR1 LGHNA and CDR2 YSLEER. J gave up 4 bases and V 5 bases, and 8 bases lay outside the gene matches. The CDR3 sequence is 16 residues long. The CDR3 bases are TGCGCCAGCAGCGAGGGACTAGCGGGGCCCCAATACGAGCAGTACTTC. Translation: CASSEGLAGPQYEQYF.

The J gene is TRBJ1-1, the V gene TRBV30, with a possible D match to TRBD1 (6 bases). The CDR3 extends over 13 amino acids. In germline, CDR1 is GTSNPN, CDR2 SVGIG (reference sequence). V lost 0 bases, J lost 7 bases, and 12 bases lay in between. The DNA of the CDR3 is TGTGCCTGGAGTGTAATAGGGGGGGGTGAAGCTTTCTTT. Translating gives CAWSVIGGGEAFF. Using reference TRBV30 and TRBJ1-1 for the parts outside the CDR3, the full variable domain is SQTIHQWPATLVQPVGSPLSLECTVEGTSNPNLYWYRQAAGRGLQLLFYSVGIGQISSEVPQNLSASRPQDRQFILSSKKLLLSDSGFYLCAWSVIGGGEAFFGQGTRLTVV.